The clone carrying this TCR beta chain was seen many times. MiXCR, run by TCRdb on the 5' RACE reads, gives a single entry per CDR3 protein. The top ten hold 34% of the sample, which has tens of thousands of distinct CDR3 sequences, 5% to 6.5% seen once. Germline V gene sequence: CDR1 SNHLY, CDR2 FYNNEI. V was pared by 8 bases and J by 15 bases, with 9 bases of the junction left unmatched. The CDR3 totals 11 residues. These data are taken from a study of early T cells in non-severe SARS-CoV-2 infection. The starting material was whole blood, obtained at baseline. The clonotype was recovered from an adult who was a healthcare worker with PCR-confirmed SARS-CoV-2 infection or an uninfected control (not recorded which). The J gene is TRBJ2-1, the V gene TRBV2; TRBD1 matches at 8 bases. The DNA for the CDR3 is TGTGCCAGCGGTTCCGGGACAGGACGGTTCTTC. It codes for CASGSGTGRFF.